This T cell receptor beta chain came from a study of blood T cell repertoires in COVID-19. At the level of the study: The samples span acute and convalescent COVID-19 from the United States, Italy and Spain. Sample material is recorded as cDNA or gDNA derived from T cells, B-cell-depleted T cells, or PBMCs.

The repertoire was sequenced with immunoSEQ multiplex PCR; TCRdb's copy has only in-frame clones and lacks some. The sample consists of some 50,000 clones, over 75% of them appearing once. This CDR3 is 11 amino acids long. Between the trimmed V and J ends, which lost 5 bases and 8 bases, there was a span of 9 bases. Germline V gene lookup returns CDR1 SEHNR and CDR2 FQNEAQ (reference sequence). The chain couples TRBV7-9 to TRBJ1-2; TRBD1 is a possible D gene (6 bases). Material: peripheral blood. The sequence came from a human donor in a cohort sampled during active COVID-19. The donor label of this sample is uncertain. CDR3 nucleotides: TGTGCCAGCAGCAACAGGGACGGCTACACCTTC. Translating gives CASSNRDGYTF.